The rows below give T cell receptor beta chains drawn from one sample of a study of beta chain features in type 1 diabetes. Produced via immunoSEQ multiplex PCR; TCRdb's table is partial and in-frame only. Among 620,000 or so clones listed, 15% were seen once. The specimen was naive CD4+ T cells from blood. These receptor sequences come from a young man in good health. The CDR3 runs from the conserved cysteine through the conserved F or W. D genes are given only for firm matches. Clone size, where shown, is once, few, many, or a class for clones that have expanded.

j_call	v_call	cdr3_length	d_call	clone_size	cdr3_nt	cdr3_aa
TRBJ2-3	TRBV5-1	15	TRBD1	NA	TGCGCCAGCAGCTTGGCCGACAGGGCCCCGGATACGCAGTATTTT	CASSLADRAPDTQYF
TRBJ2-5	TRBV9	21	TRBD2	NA	TGTGCCAGCAGCGTAGCCCCAGGCGGTAGCGGGGGCCGCGGGCTCCAAGAGACCCAGTACTTC	CASSVAPGGSGGRGLQETQYF
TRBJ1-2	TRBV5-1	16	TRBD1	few	TGCGCCAGCAGCTTGGGTGAGACAGGGGGAATCTATGGCTACACCTTC	CASSLGETGGIYGYTF
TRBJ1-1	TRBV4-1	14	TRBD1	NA	TGCGCCAGCAGCCGGATTCAGGGGGTCACTGAAGCTTTCTTT	CASSRIQGVTEAFF
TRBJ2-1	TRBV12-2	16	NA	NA	TGTGCAAGTCGTTCCGGGGCGGGAGGGTTCTACAATGAGCAGTTCTTC	CASRSGAGGFYNEQFF
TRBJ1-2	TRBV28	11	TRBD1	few	TGTGCCAGTACAGGGGACTATGGCTACACCTTC	CASTGDYGYTF
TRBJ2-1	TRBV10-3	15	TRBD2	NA	TGTGCCATCAGGCACGGGACTAGCGGCTACAATGAGCAGTTCTTC	CAIRHGTSGYNEQFF
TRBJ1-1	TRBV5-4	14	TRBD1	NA	TGTGCCAGCAGTTACACAGGGGTCGATACTGAAGCTTTCTTT	CASSYTGVDTEAFF
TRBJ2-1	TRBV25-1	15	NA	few	TGTGCCAGCAGTGGCCCCCGGTTCGGGTACAATGAGCAGTTCTTC	CASSGPRFGYNEQFF
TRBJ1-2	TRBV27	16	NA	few	TGTGCCAGCAGTAGCCTAACCGGGACTTTTAACTATGGCTACACCTTC	CASSSLTGTFNYGYTF
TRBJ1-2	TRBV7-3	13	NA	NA	TGTGCCAGCAGCTTCATGGACAGCCTTGGCTACACCTTC	CASSFMDSLGYTF
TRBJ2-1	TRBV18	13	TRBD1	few	TGTGCCAGCTCACCAGACAGGGTCGATGAGCAGTTCTTC	CASSPDRVDEQFF
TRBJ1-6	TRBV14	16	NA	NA	TGTGCCAGCAGCCAAGGGGTCGACTCCTATAATTCACCCCTCCACTTT	CASSQGVDSYNSPLHF
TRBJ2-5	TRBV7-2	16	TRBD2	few	TGTGCCAGCAGCCCCCGACTAGCGGGAGGGCAAGAGACCCAGTACTTC	CASSPRLAGGQETQYF
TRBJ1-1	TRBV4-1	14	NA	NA	TGCGCCAGCAGCCAAGCCTTGGCCACCACTGAAGCTTTCTTT	CASSQALATTEAFF
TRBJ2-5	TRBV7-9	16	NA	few	TGTGCCAGCAGCCCCAGGGGACTACCCCGCGGAGAGACCCAGTACTTC	CASSPRGLPRGETQYF
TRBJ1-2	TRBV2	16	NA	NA	TGTGCCAGCCAGACATACAGTCTTACAACCAACTATGGCTACACCTTC	CASQTYSLTTNYGYTF
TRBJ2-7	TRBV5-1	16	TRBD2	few	TGCGCCAGCAGCTCCCGGACTAGCGGGGGGCGAAACGAGCAGTACTTC	CASSSRTSGGRNEQYF
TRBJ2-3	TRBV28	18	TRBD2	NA	TGTGCCAGCGGTGCACCGGGACTAGCGGGAGCTAGCACAGATACGCAGTATTTT	CASGAPGLAGASTDTQYF
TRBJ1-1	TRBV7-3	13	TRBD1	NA	TGTGCCAGCAGCTCCGACAGGGAGGCTGAAGCTTTCTTT	CASSSDREAEAFF
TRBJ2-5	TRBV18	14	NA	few	TGTGCCAGCTCACCACCGGGGGTGAAAGAGACCCAGTACTTC	CASSPPGVKETQYF
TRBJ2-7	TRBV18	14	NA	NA	TGTGCCAGCTCACCACAAAGGCAGCCTAACGAGCAGTACTTC	CASSPQRQPNEQYF
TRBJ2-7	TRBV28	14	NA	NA	TGTGCCAGCACCCCGGGTGGCAGGGACTACGAGCAGTACTTC	CASTPGGRDYEQYF
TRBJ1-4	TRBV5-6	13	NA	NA	TGTGCCAGCAGCTTGACCCTAACTGAAAAACTGTTTTTT	CASSLTLTEKLFF
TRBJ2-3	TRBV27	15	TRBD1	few	TGTGCCAGCAGCCTATGGGGCAGGGGGCCAGATACGCAGTATTTT	CASSLWGRGPDTQYF
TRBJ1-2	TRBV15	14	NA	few	TGTGCCACCAGCAGAGACACACTTAACTATGGCTACACCTTC	CATSRDTLNYGYTF
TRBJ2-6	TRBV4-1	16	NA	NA	TGCGCCAGCAGCCAAGCGACAGCCTCTGGGGCCAACGTCCTGACTTTC	CASSQATASGANVLTF
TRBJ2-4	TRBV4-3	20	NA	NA	TGCGCCAGCAGCCAAGAGCCGGGCGGAACAGGTAGTCTAGCCAAAAACATTCAGTACTTC	CASSQEPGGTGSLAKNIQYF
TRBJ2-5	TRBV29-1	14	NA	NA	TGCAGCGCCGAGGGCAGGGAGGTCCAAGAGACCCAGTACTTC	CSAEGREVQETQYF
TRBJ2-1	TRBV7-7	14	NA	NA	TGTGCCAGCAGCTCGTTTGGGCAATCCAATGAGCAGTTCTTC	CASSSFGQSNEQFF
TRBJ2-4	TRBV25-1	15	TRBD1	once	TGTGCCAGCAGTGAGACAGGGGGCGGGAGTAGCATTCAGTACTTC	CASSETGGGSSIQYF
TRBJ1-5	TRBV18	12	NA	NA	TGTGCCAGCTCACCTCAGAATCAGCCCCAGCATTTT	CASSPQNQPQHF
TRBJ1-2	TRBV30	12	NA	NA	TGTGCCTGGGCCTACGGGTCGGGGGGCTACACCTTC	CAWAYGSGGYTF
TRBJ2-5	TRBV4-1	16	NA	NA	TGCGCCAGCAGCCAAGATCAGAGTTGGTATGGGGAGACCCAGTACTTC	CASSQDQSWYGETQYF
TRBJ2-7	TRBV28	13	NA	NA	TGTGCCAGCAGTTCCGGACAGTCCTACGAGCAGTACTTC	CASSSGQSYEQYF
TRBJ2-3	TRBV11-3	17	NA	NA	TGTGCCAGCAGCTTAGCGCCCAAGCGGGCTGGCACAGATACGCAGTATTTT	CASSLAPKRAGTDTQYF
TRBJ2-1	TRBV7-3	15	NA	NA	TGTGCCAGCAGGTTAGCACCGAGCTCCTACAATGAGCAGTTCTTC	CASRLAPSSYNEQFF
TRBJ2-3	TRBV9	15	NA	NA	TGTGCCAGCAGCGTAAGGGGGGGAAGCACAGATACGCAGTATTTT	CASSVRGGSTDTQYF
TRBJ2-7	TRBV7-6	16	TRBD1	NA	TGTGCCAGCAGCCCAATCCCTCGGCAGGGGGCGCTTGAGCAGTACTTC	CASSPIPRQGALEQYF
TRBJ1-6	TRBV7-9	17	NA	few	TGTGCCAGCAGCTTAAGAGATCCAGACGGCCGAAATTCACCCCTCCACTTT	CASSLRDPDGRNSPLHF
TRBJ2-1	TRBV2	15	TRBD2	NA	TGTGCCAGCACCGAAGGGACTAGCGGGGGAAATGAGCAGTTCTTC	CASTEGTSGGNEQFF
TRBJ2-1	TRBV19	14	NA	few	TGTGCCAGTAGTTCAAGACAGGCCCACAATGAGCAGTTCTTC	CASSSRQAHNEQFF
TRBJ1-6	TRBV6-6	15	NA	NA	TGTGCCAGTCGGATGGGGACCGGTAATAATTCACCCCTCCACTTT	CASRMGTGNNSPLHF
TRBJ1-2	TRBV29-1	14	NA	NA	TGCAGCGTTGATGGAATGAGGGACATCTATGGCTACACCTTC	CSVDGMRDIYGYTF
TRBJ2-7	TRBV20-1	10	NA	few	TGCAGTGCTAGAGGGAACGAGCAGTACTTC	CSARGNEQYF
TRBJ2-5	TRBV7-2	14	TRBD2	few	TGTGCCAGCAGCCCTAGCGGGGGGGCCGAGACCCAGTACTTC	CASSPSGGAETQYF